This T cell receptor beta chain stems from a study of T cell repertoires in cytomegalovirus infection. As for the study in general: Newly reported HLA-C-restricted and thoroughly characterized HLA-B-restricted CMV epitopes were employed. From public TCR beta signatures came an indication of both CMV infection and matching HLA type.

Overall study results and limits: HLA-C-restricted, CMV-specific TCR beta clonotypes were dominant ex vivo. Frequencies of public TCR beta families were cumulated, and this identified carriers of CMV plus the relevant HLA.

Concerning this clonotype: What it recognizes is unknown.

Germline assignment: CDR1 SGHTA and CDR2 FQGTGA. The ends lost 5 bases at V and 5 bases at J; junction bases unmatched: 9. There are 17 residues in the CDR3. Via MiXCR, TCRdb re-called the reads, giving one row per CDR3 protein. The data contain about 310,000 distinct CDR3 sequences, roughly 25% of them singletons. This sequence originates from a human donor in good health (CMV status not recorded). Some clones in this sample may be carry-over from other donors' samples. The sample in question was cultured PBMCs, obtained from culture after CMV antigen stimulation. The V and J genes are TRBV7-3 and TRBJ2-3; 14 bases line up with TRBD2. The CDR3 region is CASSISGLAGVKDTQYF. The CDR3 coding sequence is TGTGCCAGCAGCATCTCGGGACTAGCGGGAGTTAAAGATACGCAGTATTTT.